Below, one TCR beta chain is given with its context. The CDR3 sequence is 16 residues long. V lost 0 bases to trimming and J lost 0 bases; unmatched junction nucleotides: 3. Germline CDR1 and CDR2: KGHSH and LQKENI. The source of the sample is a study of technical replicates of blood from a few donors. The assay was immunoSEQ multiplex PCR, and TCRdb's table has in-frame clones only and misses some. The sample contains about 57,000 clones, about 93% of which appear only once. This receptor was identified in a human donor in good health. Some clones in this sample may be carry-over from other donors' samples. The sample comprised PBMCs. J is TRBJ2-7 and V is TRBV18; TRBD1 matches at 9 bases. Here the CDR3 reads CASSPPGTGISYEQYF. The CDR3 DNA sequence: TGTGCCAGCTCACCACCTGGGACAGGGATCTCCTACGAGCAGTACTTC.